Below are 18 T cell receptor beta chains sequenced from a single sample in a study. MiXCR was run by TCRdb on the RT-PCR reads, yielding one entry per CDR3 protein. The sample includes almost 700,000 distinct CDR3 sequences, 11% to 15% of them seen just once. Sequenced material: memory CD4+ T cells from blood. The receptors were gathered from a female donor in good health, serving as a healthy control.

The V and J genes are TRBV11-2 and TRBJ1-4; TRBD1 might be the D (6 bases). Germline V CDR1 and CDR2: SGHAT, FQNNGV. The CDR3 sequence is 15 residues long. Trimming shortened V by 4 bases and J by 2 bases, and 11 bases separated the two germline ends. This CDR3 is CASSSTGMTNEKLFF. The CDR3 nucleotides read TGTGCCAGCAGCTCTACAGGGATGACTAATGAAAAACTGTTTTTT.

This chain connects TRBV20-1 to TRBJ2-3; TRBD1 is a possible D gene (5 bases). The V end lost 2 bases, the J end lost 5 bases, and 17 bases lay between the germline ends. The CDR3 has 15 amino acids. Germline-derived CDR1 and CDR2 are DFQATT and SNEGSKA (reference sequence). CDR3 nucleotide sequence: TGCAGTGCTAGAAGGTTCCCTGGGGCGATAGATACGCAGTATTTT. It translates to CSARRFPGAIDTQYF.

This clonotype was seen more than once but under ten times. The chain has TRBV10-3 and TRBJ1-1; the match to TRBD1 covers 7 bases. V trimming: 4 bases; J trimming: 3 bases; junction bases outside the gene matches: 8. This CDR3 comprises 15 residues. The germline V gene encodes CDR1 ENHRY and CDR2 SYGVKD. In DNA, the CDR3 is TGTGCCATCAGTGTTTCGGGTACAGGGGACACTGAAGCTTTCTTT. It yields the protein CAISVSGTGDTEAFF.

This clonotype was observed a handful of times. The chain employs TRBV24-1 and TRBJ2-1; 14 bases fit TRBD2. V shed 3 bases, J shed 8 bases, and the junction held 5 bases outside the gene matches. The CDR3 runs to 16 residues. Germline V gene data show CDR1 as KGHDR and CDR2 as SFDVKD. CDR3 in DNA: TGTGCCACCAGTGATAAAAGGACTAGCGGGAGGTATGAGCAGTTCTTC. Translated: CATSDKRTSGRYEQFF.

This clonotype has more than one count but fewer than ten. The chain uses TRBV4-3 and TRBJ1-2, with D perhaps matching TRBD1 (6 bases). There are 13 residues in the CDR3. V was clipped by 3 bases and J by 8 bases, with 13 bases between them. Germline-derived CDR1 and CDR2 are LGHNA and YSLEER. The DNA of the CDR3 is TGCGCCAGCAGCCACAGCCTCGACAGGGGCTACACCTTC. This translates into CASSHSLDRGYTF.

The CDR3 reads CSARGVFLAPAYEQYF. In nucleotides, the CDR3 is TGCAGTGCTAGAGGAGTCTTTTTGGCCCCGGCCTACGAGCAGTACTTC. The chain links TRBV20-1 to TRBJ2-7; D unclear. The CDR3 runs 16 residues. V shed 1 base and J shed 2 bases, with 18 bases lying between them. Germline V gives CDR1 DFQATT, CDR2 SNEGSKA (reference sequence).

This clonotype has only a few counts. CDR3 coding DNA: TGTGCCAGCAGCCAAGGAGCCAGGGTGAACACTGAAGCTTTCTTT. This sequence encodes CASSQGARVNTEAFF. The chain joins TRBV3-1 to TRBJ1-1; TRBD1 might be the D (5 bases). The germline gives CDR1 LGHDT, CDR2 YNNKEL (reference sequence). V was cut by 1 base and J by 0 bases, with 9 bases left in between. This CDR3 region has 15 residues.

This clonotype was counted only a few times. The chain couples TRBV20-1 to TRBJ1-6; 9 bases are a match to TRBD1. V shed 0 bases, J shed 7 bases, and the junction held 10 bases outside the gene matches. CDR1 is DFQATT, CDR2 SNEGSKA, per germline (reference sequence). The CDR3 covers 17 residues. CDR3: CSARDQRGTGSNSPLHF. Written as DNA, the CDR3 is TGCAGTGCTAGAGATCAAAGAGGGACAGGGTCGAATTCACCCCTCCACTTT.

The chain is built from TRBV4-2 and TRBJ2-7; the D gene could be TRBD1 or TRBD2 (5 bases each). The CDR3 loop spans 16 amino acids. V was cut by 4 bases and J by 1 base, with 17 bases left in between. Germline V lookup: CDR1 LGHNA, CDR2 YNFKEQ. The CDR3 DNA is TGTGCCAGCAGCCCCACTGGGGGAGATCCTTCCTACGAGCAGTACTTC. Translating gives CASSPTGGDPSYEQYF.

This chain joins TRBV15 and TRBJ2-1; tentatively, D is TRBD2 (7 bases). The CDR3 has 15 amino acids. Looked up from germline, CDR1 is LNHNV and CDR2 is YYDKDF (reference sequence). V was trimmed by 0 bases and J by 5 bases, leaving 11 bases between them. The CDR3 loop reads CATSRDSGTHNEQFF. The CDR3 DNA sequence: TGTGCCACCAGCAGAGACAGCGGGACACACAATGAGCAGTTCTTC.

The rearrangement joins TRBV5-1 to TRBJ2-3; TRBD2 aligns across 14 bases. V trimming: 0 bases; J trimming: 0 bases; junction bases outside the gene matches: 18. The CDR3 length is 23 residues. Per the germline V gene, CDR1 is SGHRS and CDR2 is YFSETQ. In nucleotides, the CDR3 is TGCGCCAGCAGCTTGGAGGGAAGAGGGATCGGGACTAGCGGGAGTAGGAGCACAGATACGCAGTATTTT. It translates to CASSLEGRGIGTSGSRSTDTQYF.

This clonotype was seen a few times. This sequence joins TRBV9 and TRBJ1-1, with D maybe TRBD1 (6 bases). The length of the CDR3 is 15 residues. V was clipped by 3 bases and J by 8 bases, with 20 bases between them. Germline assignment: CDR1 SGDLS and CDR2 YYNGEE. The CDR3 sequence: CASSANTGGFGEAFF. The CDR3, as DNA: TGTGCCAGCAGCGCTAACACCGGGGGCTTTGGGGAAGCTTTCTTT.

V gene TRBV20-1 combines with J gene TRBJ2-3; D possibly uses TRBD1 or TRBD2 (6 bases each). V shed 2 bases and J shed 4 bases, with 19 bases lying between them. CDR1 and CDR2 (germline): DFQATT, SNEGSKA (reference sequence). This CDR3 has 16 residues. This CDR3 reads CSARHTRRGVADTQYF. The CDR3 region has the DNA TGCAGTGCTAGACATACTCGGAGGGGGGTCGCAGATACGCAGTATTTT.

The chain uses TRBV25-1 and TRBJ2-5; 8 bases fit TRBD1. V lost 4 bases to trimming and J lost 5 bases; unmatched junction nucleotides: 18. The germline V gene has CDR1 MGHDK and CDR2 SYGVNS. The CDR3 extends over 18 amino acids. The CDR3 sequence: CASSVQGDPAALGETQYF. The CDR3 coding sequence is TGTGCCAGCAGTGTACAGGGGGACCCAGCGGCCTTAGGGGAGACCCAGTACTTC.

The chain is built from TRBV9 and TRBJ2-5; a weak D match, TRBD2 (7 bases). The CDR3 sequence is 19 residues long. Trimming stripped 0 bases from V and 2 bases from J, with 23 bases between. Germline CDR1 reads SGDLS; CDR2 reads YYNGEE. In DNA form, the CDR3 reads TGTGCCAGCAGCGTAGTCCCCAAGGGGGGCGGGAGCCCGCAAGAGACCCAGTACTTC. Its protein is CASSVVPKGGGSPQETQYF.

The genes are TRBV6-2 or TRBV6-3 and TRBJ2-1; TRBD2 aligns across 10 bases. J gave up 10 bases and V 8 bases, and 17 bases lay outside the gene matches. The CDR3 is 16 residues long. Germline CDR1 reads MNHEY; CDR2 reads SVGEGT. The CDR3 region has the DNA TGTGCCAGCGGCAAATCCGGGACTAGCGAAACGGGGGAGCAGTTCTTC. This translates into CASGKSGTSETGEQFF.

The V call is TRBV15, the J call TRBJ1-6; TRBD1 is a possible D gene (6 bases). Trimming cost V 3 bases and J 5 bases, with 11 bases left between them. This CDR3 has 15 residues. CDR1 is LNHNV and CDR2 is YYDKDF in the germline V gene (reference sequence). CDR3 residues: CATSRDGTNNSPLHF. The CDR3 coding sequence is TGTGCCACCAGCAGGGACGGGACAAATAATTCACCCCTCCACTTT.

V usage is TRBV20-1 and J usage is TRBJ2-5; 7 bases fit TRBD2. J lost 4 bases, V lost 5 bases, and 22 bases had no gene match. This CDR3 comprises 18 residues. Germline V lookup: CDR1 DFQATT, CDR2 SNEGSKA (reference sequence). The CDR3 DNA reads TGCAGTGCTGTATCCCCCGTTTACGGGGGAGGGAGCGGAGAGACCCAGTACTTC. Residues: CSAVSPVYGGGSGETQYF.